One and the same sample provided the 25 T cell receptor beta chains below, sequenced in a study of T cell repertoires in cytomegalovirus infection. TCRdb called the reads again in MiXCR, with one record for every CDR3 protein. The sample contains tens of thousands of distinct CDR3 sequences, 3.5% to 4% of which appear only once. Input material: PBMCs. All receptors derive from a human donor in good health (CMV status not recorded). Some clones in this sample may be carry-over from other donors' samples.

The sample holds many counts of this clonotype. The V call is TRBV3-1, the J call TRBJ2-1; D gene unclear. The CDR3 runs 12 residues. V was cut by 8 bases and J by 8 bases, with 13 bases left in between. Germline V gene sequence: CDR1 LGHDT, CDR2 YNNKEL (reference sequence). DNA for the CDR3: TGTGCCAGCTCACCCAATCGGGATGAGCAGTTCTTC. Translated, it gives CASSPNRDEQFF.

This clonotype was detected ten times or more. V is TRBV7-2 and J is TRBJ2-3, with D uncertain. From germline, CDR1 is SGHTA and CDR2 FQGNSA. CDR3 size: 14 residues. V lost 2 bases to trimming and J lost 2 bases, with 8 bases between them. In DNA form, the CDR3 reads TGTGCCAGCAGCTTAAGAGTCTCCACAGATACGCAGTATTTT. This encodes CASSLRVSTDTQYF.

As for this clonotype: One end of the junction does not line up with germline, which may come from a read error. V usage is TRBV7-2 and J usage is TRBJ2-2; D call uncertain. The CDR3 sequence is 16 residues long. Looked up from germline, CDR1 is SGHTA and CDR2 is FQGNSA. The CDR3 nucleotides are TGTGCTAGCAGCTTGGGTCCGGTTACGAGCACCGGGGAGCTGTTTTTT. It specifies CASSLGPVTSTGELFF.

This clonotype was counted many times. The chain links TRBV12-3 or TRBV12-4 to TRBJ2-1; no clear D gene. The CDR3 is made up of 15 amino acids. V lost 7 bases and J 6 bases, leaving 19 bases between the germline ends. CDR3 DNA sequence: TGTGCCAGCAAAGGGAACATTGCGTTAAGCAATGAGCAGTTCTTC. It specifies CASKGNIALSNEQFF.

This clonotype was observed many times. The J gene is TRBJ1-1, the V gene TRBV7-9, with D unclear. The CDR3 runs to 14 residues. The ends were cut back, 3 bases at V and 7 bases at J, with 15 bases in the middle. In germline, CDR1 is SEHNR, CDR2 FQNEAQ (reference sequence). CDR3 in amino acids: CASSFFGRRGEAFF. The CDR3 bases are TGTGCCAGCAGCTTTTTCGGACGTCGTGGTGAAGCTTTCTTT.

This clonotype was observed many times. The genes are TRBV28 and TRBJ2-6; D is undetermined. Germline values: CDR1 MDHEN, CDR2 SYDVKM. The CDR3 contains 13 residues. Trimming removed 7 bases from V and 2 bases from J, with 6 bases in between. The DNA for the CDR3 is TGTGCCAGCAAGGGCCCTGGGGCCAACGTCCTGACTTTC. Amino acid sequence: CASKGPGANVLTF.

This clonotype occurred many times. V usage is TRBV28 and J usage is TRBJ1-2; 7 bases map to TRBD1. The V gene end was trimmed by 5 bases and the J gene end by 4 bases; junction bases not matched to a gene: 7. The length of the CDR3 is 14 residues. Germline lookup yields CDR1 MDHEN and CDR2 SYDVKM. The CDR3 region has the DNA TGTGCCAGCAGTCATACAGGGGAGGCCTATGGCTACACCTTC. Encoded protein: CASSHTGEAYGYTF.

This clonotype was observed at least ten times. The CDR3 sequence: CASSLDDSGYTF. Here the CDR3 DNA reads TGTGCCAGCAGTTTGGACGACTCAGGCTACACCTTC. J is TRBJ1-2 and V is TRBV7-8; D is ambiguous. Trimming cost V 6 bases and J 8 bases, with 13 bases left between them. The CDR3 consists of 12 residues. CDR1 and CDR2 (germline): SGHVS, FQNEAQ.

This clonotype was seen ten or more times. This chain uses TRBV7-2 with TRBJ2-3; D is perhaps TRBD2 (6 bases). Germline V gene lookup returns CDR1 SGHTA and CDR2 FQGNSA. The V end was cut by 1 base, the J end by 4 bases, with 15 bases between. The CDR3 runs 16 residues. The CDR3 DNA sequence: TGTGCCAGCAGCTTAGGGCTGGGGGGAGTCCCAGATACGCAGTATTTT. Translating it yields CASSLGLGGVPDTQYF.

This clonotype was seen at least ten times. The chain couples TRBV5-6 to TRBJ2-3, with D perhaps being TRBD1 or TRBD2 (5 bases each). V was clipped by 0 bases and J by 1 base, with 12 bases between them. This CDR3 region has 16 residues. Looked up from germline, CDR1 is SGHDT and CDR2 is YYEEEE. The CDR3, as DNA: TGTGCCAGCAGCTTGGGGGGCAAGCGGCGCACAGATACGCAGTATTTT. Its translation: CASSLGGKRRTDTQYF.

This clonotype was counted ten times or more. The rearrangement joins TRBV6-8 to TRBJ2-7; D call uncertain. Germline CDR1 MNHGY, CDR2 SAAAGT. This CDR3 is 14 amino acids long. Trimming left V 6 bases short and J 2 bases short, with 14 bases between. The DNA of the CDR3 is TGTGCCAGCAGCCCCCATCTTGGGACCTACGAGCAGTACTTC. It is translated as CASSPHLGTYEQYF.

This clonotype was counted ten times or more. The gene calls are TRBV7-2 and TRBJ2-7, with D maybe TRBD2 (6 bases). The V gene's germline CDR1 is SGHTA and CDR2 FQGNSA. CDR3 size: 13 residues. Trimming removed 6 bases from V and 1 base from J, with 10 bases in between. DNA of the CDR3: TGTGCCAGCAGAAGAAGCGGGTCCTACGAGCAGTACTTC. Translating it yields CASRRSGSYEQYF.

This clonotype occurred many times. V gene TRBV5-4 combines with J gene TRBJ2-5; 8 bases align to TRBD1. The germline V gene has CDR1 SGHNT and CDR2 YYREEE (reference sequence). V was clipped by 4 bases and J by 1 base; unmatched bases: 12. The CDR3 covers 17 residues. CDR3 DNA sequence: TGTGCCAGCAGCACGTGGACAGGGAGGAGGATCCAAGAGACCCAGTACTTC. Translated, it gives CASSTWTGRRIQETQYF.

In its sample, this clonotype was seen many times. The CDR3 DNA reads as TGTGCCAGCAGCTTAGGACCGGGGTCTTCCACAGATACGCAGTATTTT. It is translated as CASSLGPGSSTDTQYF. The gene calls are TRBV11-2 and TRBJ2-3, with D perhaps matching TRBD2 (5 bases). Germline CDR1 is SGHAT and CDR2 is FQNNGV. The CDR3 runs 16 residues. The V and J ends lost 1 base and 2 bases respectively, with 13 bases between them.

Concerning this clonotype itself: With a much larger clone just one base away, this may be a read error. The chain recombines TRBV11-2 with TRBJ2-2; maybe TRBD2 (5 bases). Germline CDR1 SGHAT, CDR2 FQNNGV. The CDR3 is made up of 16 amino acids. V was cut by 6 bases and J by 3 bases, with 17 bases left in between. The CDR3 reads CASRRGFTPDTGELFF. The DNA of the CDR3 is TGTGCCAGCAGACGGGGATTCACGCCGGACACCGGGGAGCTGTTTTTT.

This clonotype came up many times. V gene TRBV7-2 combines with J gene TRBJ2-7; 11 nucleotides line up with TRBD2. V was pared by 3 bases and J by 3 bases, with 4 bases of the junction left unmatched. The CDR3 sequence is 15 residues long. Germline CDR1 SGHTA, CDR2 FQGNSA. The chain's CDR3 is CASSFGTSGFYEQYF. CDR3 in DNA: TGTGCCAGCAGCTTCGGGACTAGCGGCTTCTACGAGCAGTACTTC.

This clonotype was picked up many times. The chain couples TRBV6-2 or TRBV6-3 to TRBJ1-1; D is ambiguous. Germline values: CDR1 MNHEY, CDR2 SVGEGT. V was pared by 2 bases and J by 4 bases, with 2 bases between. The CDR3 consists of 11 residues. The CDR3, as DNA: TGTGCCAGCAGTTACCCCACTGAAGCTTTCTTT. It codes for CASSYPTEAFF.

This clonotype showed up many times. J is TRBJ2-1 and V is TRBV11-1, with 10 bases aligning to TRBD2. Germline lookup yields CDR1 SGHAT and CDR2 FQDESV (reference sequence). Trimming cost V 2 bases and J 2 bases; bases outside gene matches: 9. CDR3 length: 18 residues. CDR3 nucleotides: TGTGCCAGCAGCTTAATAGCTAGCGGGGGACTTACCTACAATGAGCAGTTCTTC. Encoded protein: CASSLIASGGLTYNEQFF.

This clonotype has at least ten counts. This sequence joins TRBV6-8 and TRBJ1-5; TRBD1 might be the D (6 bases). Germline V gene lookup returns CDR1 MNHGY and CDR2 SAAAGT. There are 17 residues in the CDR3. V was trimmed by 6 bases and J by 4 bases, leaving 22 bases between them. CDR3 loop: CASSVIRDNLGNQPQHF. CDR3 nucleotide sequence: TGTGCCAGCAGCGTAATCCGGGACAACTTGGGTAATCAGCCCCAGCATTTT.

This clonotype showed up many times. The chain recombines TRBV7-2 with TRBJ2-1; tentative D call: TRBD1 (5 bases). Germline V gene sequence: CDR1 SGHTA, CDR2 FQGNSA. CDR3 size: 11 residues. V was shortened by 3 bases and J by 16 bases, with 13 bases between the two germline ends. The chain's CDR3 is CASSFADSQFF. The CDR3 coding sequence is TGTGCCAGCAGCTTCGCCGACAGCCAATTCTTC.

Ten or more counts support this clonotype. This chain uses TRBV4-2 with TRBJ1-1; no reliable D call. This CDR3 is built from 13 residues. Germline V gene sequence: CDR1 LGHNA, CDR2 YNFKEQ. Trimming removed 4 bases at V and 0 bases at J, with 6 bases between. The CDR3, as DNA: TGTGCCAGCAGCCTGATGATGAACACTGAAGCTTTCTTT. This sequence encodes CASSLMMNTEAFF.

This clonotype appeared a few times. This chain links TRBV7-2 with TRBJ2-7, with 10 bases lining up with TRBD1. This CDR3 is built from 14 residues. V gave up 1 base and J gave up 6 bases; unmatched junction bases: 3. From germline, CDR1 is SGHTA and CDR2 FQGNSA. Here the CDR3 reads CASSLVGTGVEQYF. CDR3 DNA sequence: TGTGCCAGCAGCTTAGTGGGGACAGGGGTCGAGCAGTACTTC.

This clonotype showed up many times. The chain joins TRBV7-2 to TRBJ2-1, with D maybe TRBD2 (6 bases). The germline gives CDR1 SGHTA, CDR2 FQGNSA. Trimming stripped 5 bases from V and 8 bases from J, with 10 bases between. The CDR3 length is 12 residues. In nucleotides, the CDR3 is TGTGCCAGCAGCCGGGGGTTTGATGAGCAGTTCTTC. Amino acid sequence: CASSRGFDEQFF.

This clonotype occurred many times. The gene calls are TRBV7-9 and TRBJ2-7, with no clear D. The germline CDR1 and CDR2 sequences are SEHNR and FQNEAQ (reference sequence). The CDR3 totals 12 residues. V lost 5 bases to trimming and J lost 2 bases, with 7 bases between them. The CDR3 nucleotides are TGTGCCAGCAGCCCTGTCCCCTACGAGCAGTACTTC. Translating gives CASSPVPYEQYF.

This clonotype was detected ten times or more. The chain uses TRBV19 and TRBJ1-1, with TRBD1 matching 9 bases. Trimming removed 4 bases from V and 4 bases from J; junction bases left unmatched: 1. Germline V gives CDR1 LNHDA, CDR2 SQIVND (reference sequence). The CDR3 spans 13 residues. For the CDR3, the DNA is TGTGCCAGTAGTACGACAGGGGGCACTGAAGCTTTCTTT. Its translation: CASSTTGGTEAFF.